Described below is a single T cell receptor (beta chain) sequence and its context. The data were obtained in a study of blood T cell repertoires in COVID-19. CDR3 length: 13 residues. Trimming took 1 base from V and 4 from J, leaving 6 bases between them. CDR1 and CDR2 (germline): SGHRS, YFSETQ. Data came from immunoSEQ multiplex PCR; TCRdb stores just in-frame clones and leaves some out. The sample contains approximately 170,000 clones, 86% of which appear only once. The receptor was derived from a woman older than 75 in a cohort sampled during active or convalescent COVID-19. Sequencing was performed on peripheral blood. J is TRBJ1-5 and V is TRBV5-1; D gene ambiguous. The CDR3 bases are TGCGCCAGCAGCTTGCGAGGGAATCAGCCCCAGCATTTT. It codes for CASSLRGNQPQHF.